This T cell receptor (beta chain) was profiled in a study of spatial heterogeneity in lung cancer. Study details: Unique TCR and UMI combinations averaged more than ten appearances each in raw reads. Study-wide findings and caveats: The appearance of ubiquitous expanded tumor TCRs in blood was greater at resection than follow-up.

As concerns this clonotype: Antigen unknown.

As for time point: sample taken at primary tumor resection. Material for sequencing was whole RNA from tumor, nontumor lung or frozen PBMC, left unsorted. About 73 TRACERx patients with early, untreated non-small cell lung cancer donated samples. The junction had 11 bases not matched to a gene; V was cut back by 3 bases and J by 3 bases. This CDR3 comprises 17 residues. Germline V CDR1 and CDR2: SGHDT, YYEEEE. In the library, each TCR cDNA molecule bore its own unique molecular identifier. TCRdb ran MiXCR on the 5' RACE reads and lists one entry per CDR3 protein. The repertoire holds tens of thousands of distinct CDR3 sequences, with approximately 12% as singletons.

The source is a male donor with early-stage non-small cell lung cancer. This specimen consisted of PBMCs, obtained at surgery. The chain links TRBV5-6 to TRBJ1-5, with 8 bases matching TRBD1. CDR3: CASSYYRGSPPNQPQHF. For the CDR3, the DNA is TGTGCCAGCAGCTACTACAGGGGGTCCCCACCCAATCAGCCCCAGCATTTT.